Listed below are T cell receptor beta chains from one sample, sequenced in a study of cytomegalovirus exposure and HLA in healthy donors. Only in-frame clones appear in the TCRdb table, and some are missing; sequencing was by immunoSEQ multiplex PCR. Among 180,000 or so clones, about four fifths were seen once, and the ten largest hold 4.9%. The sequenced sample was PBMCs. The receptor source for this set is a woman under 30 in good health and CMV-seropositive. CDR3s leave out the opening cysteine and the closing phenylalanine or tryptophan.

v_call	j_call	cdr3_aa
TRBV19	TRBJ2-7	ASTPGGASYEQY
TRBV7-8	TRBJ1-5	ASSLDRVSNQPQH
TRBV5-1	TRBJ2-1	ASSLYGGVSYNEQF
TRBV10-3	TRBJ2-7	AISESGGPYEQY
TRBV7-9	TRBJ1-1	ASSTGQVLNTEAF
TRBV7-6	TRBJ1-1	ASSLVHRGKAF
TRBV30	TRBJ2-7	AWNGGPGEQY
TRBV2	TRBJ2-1	ASTLIVYEQF
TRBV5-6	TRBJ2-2	ASSRGQNTGELF
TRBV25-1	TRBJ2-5	ASSGPGGETQY
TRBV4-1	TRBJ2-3	ASSQILATDTQY
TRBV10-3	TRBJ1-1	AAKQTGGLSVTEAF
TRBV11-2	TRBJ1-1	ASSLNRVRGTEAF
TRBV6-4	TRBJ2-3	ASSDSAGGSTDTQY
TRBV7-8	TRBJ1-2	ASSLGDRVTYGYT
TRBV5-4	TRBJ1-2	ATNSLRGRGYT
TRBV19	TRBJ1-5	ASRHQEINQPQH
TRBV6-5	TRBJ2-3	ASSSSRLAHSDTQY
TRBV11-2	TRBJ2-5	ASSFRGADFQETQY
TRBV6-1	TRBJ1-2	ASTQTGVDGYT
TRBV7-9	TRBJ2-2	ASTRAGGPGELF
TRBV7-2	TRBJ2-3	ASSPRTSGGQADTQY
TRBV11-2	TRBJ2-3	ASSLRDTQY
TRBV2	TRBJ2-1	ASRSQDRLREQF
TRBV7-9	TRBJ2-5	ASRLSPGGGETQY
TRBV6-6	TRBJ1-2	ASSPTGTGGYT
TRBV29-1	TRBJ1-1	SVDLGGRGTEAF
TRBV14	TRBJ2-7	ASSQPGLLYEQY
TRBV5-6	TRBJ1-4	ASRAGTGDEKLF
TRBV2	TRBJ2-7	ASNRAGDYYEQY